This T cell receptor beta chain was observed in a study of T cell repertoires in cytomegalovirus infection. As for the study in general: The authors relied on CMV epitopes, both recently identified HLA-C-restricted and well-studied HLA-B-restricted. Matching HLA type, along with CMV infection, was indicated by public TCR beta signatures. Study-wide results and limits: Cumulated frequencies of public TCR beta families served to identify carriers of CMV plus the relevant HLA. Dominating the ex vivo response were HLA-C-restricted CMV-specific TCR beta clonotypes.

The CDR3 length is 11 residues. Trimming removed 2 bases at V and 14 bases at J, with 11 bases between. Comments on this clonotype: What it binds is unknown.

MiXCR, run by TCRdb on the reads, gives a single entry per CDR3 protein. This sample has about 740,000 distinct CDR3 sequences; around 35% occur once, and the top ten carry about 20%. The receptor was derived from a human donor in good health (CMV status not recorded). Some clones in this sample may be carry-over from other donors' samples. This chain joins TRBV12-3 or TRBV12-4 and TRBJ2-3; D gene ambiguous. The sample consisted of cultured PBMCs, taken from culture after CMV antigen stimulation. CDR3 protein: CASSLLHPRYF. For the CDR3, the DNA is TGTGCCAGCAGTTTACTACATCCCCGGTATTTT.